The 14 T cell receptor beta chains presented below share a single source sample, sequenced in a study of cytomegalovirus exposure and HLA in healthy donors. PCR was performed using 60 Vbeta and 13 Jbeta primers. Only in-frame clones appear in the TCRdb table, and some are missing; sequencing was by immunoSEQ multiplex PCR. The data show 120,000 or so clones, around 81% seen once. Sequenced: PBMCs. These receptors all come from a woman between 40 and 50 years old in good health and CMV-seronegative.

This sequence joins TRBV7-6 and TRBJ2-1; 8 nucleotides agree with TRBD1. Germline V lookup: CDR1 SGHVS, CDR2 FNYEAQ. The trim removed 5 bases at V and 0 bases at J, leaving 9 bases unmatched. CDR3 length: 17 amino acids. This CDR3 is CASSPRQGQSSYNEQFF. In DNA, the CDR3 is TGTGCCAGCAGCCCCCGACAGGGGCAAAGCTCCTACAATGAGCAGTTCTTC.

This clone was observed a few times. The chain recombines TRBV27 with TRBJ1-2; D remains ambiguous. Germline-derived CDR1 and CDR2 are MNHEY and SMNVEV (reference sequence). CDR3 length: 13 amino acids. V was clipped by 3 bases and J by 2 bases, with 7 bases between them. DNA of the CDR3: TGTGCCAGCAGTTTGGAGGGAAACTATGGCTACACCTTC. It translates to CASSLEGNYGYTF.

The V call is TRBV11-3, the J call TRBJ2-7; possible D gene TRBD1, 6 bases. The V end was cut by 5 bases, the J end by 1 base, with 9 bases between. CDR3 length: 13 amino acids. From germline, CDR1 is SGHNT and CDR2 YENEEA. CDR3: CASSRGQSYEQYF. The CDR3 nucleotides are TGTGCCAGCAGCAGAGGACAGTCCTACGAGCAGTACTTC.

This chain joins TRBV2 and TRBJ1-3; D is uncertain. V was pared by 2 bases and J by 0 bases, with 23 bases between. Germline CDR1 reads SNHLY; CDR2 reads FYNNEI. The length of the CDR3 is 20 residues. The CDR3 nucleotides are TGTGCCAGCAGTGAATGGTCGGGATCCCTAGGATTTATCTCTGGAAACACCATATATTTT. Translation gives CASSEWSGSLGFISGNTIYF.

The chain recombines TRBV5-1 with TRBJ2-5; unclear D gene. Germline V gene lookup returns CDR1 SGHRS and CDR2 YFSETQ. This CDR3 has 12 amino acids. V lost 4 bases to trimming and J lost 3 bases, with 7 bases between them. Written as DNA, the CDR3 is TGCGCCAGCAGCCTACCCGAAGAGACCCAGTACTTC. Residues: CASSLPEETQYF.

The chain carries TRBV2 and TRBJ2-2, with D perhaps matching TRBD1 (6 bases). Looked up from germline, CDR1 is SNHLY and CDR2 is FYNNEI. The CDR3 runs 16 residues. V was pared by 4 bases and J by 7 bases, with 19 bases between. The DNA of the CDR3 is TGTGCCAGCAGTGTCGGGCAGGGGTTTGGTAACGGGGAGCTGTTTTTT. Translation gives CASSVGQGFGNGELFF.

CDR3 nucleotides: TGCAGCGCCCTCCGGGGGGCCTTATCTACTGCCGGGGAGCTGTTTTTT. Translation: CSALRGALSTAGELFF. The chain employs TRBV29-1 and TRBJ2-2; a weak D match, TRBD2 (7 bases). Germline V lookup: CDR1 SQVTM, CDR2 ANQGSEA. Trimming cost V 7 bases and J 6 bases, with 24 bases left between them. This CDR3 comprises 16 residues.

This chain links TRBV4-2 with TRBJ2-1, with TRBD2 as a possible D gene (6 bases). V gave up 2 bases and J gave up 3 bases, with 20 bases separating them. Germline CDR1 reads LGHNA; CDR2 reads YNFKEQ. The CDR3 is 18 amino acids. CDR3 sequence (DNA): TGTGCCAGCAGCCAAACCCCACCCGGGACTTTAAACTACAATGAGCAGTTCTTC. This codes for CASSQTPPGTLNYNEQFF.

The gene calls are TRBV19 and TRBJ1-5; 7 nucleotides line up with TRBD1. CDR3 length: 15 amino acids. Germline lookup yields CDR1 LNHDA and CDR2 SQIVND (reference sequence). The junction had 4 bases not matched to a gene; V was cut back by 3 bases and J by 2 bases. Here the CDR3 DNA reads TGTGCCAGTAGTATTATCGGACAGGGCAATCAGCCCCAGCATTTT. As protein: CASSIIGQGNQPQHF.

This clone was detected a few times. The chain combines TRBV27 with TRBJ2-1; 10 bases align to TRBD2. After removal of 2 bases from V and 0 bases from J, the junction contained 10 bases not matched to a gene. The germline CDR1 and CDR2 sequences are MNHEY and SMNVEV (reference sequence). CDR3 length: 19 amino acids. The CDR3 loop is CASSLRAGTSASSYNEQFF. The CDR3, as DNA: TGTGCCAGCAGTTTAAGAGCCGGGACTAGCGCAAGCTCCTACAATGAGCAGTTCTTC.

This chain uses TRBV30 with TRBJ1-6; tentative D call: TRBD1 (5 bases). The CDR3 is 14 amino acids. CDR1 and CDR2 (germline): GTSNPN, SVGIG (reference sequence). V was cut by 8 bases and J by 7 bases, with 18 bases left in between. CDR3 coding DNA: TGTGCCCCCGAGGGTAAGGGGAGGAATTCACCCCTCCACTTT. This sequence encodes CAPEGKGRNSPLHF.

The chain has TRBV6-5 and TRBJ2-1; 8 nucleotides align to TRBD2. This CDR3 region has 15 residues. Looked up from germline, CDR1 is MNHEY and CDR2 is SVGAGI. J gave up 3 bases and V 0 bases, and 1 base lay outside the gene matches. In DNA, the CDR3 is TGTGCCAGCAGTTACTCAGGGACTAGCTACAATGAGCAGTTCTTC. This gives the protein CASSYSGTSYNEQFF.

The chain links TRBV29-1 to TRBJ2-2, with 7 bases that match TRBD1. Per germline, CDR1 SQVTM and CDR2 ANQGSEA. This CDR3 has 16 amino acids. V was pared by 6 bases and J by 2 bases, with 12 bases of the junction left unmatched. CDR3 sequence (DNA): TGCAGCGTCCGAGCTGGGACAGCGGTTAACACCGGGGAGCTGTTTTTT. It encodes CSVRAGTAVNTGELFF.

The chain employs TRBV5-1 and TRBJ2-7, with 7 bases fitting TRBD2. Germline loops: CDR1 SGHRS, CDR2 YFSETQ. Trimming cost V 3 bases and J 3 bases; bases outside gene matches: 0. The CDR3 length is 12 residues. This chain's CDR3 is CASSWEGYEQYF. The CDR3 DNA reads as TGCGCCAGCAGCTGGGAGGGCTACGAGCAGTACTTC.